These 26 T cell receptor beta chains were sequenced from one sample in a study of a mutant IDH1 vaccine in newly diagnosed glioma. Assay used: immunoSEQ multiplex PCR; TCRdb lists only in-frame clones, some missing. Of tens of thousands of clones listed, about two thirds are singletons. The antigens these receptors bind are not known. Time point described: week 47, end of study. Every vaccine dose comprised 300 ug of mutant IDH1 20-mer peptide plus topical imiquimod. The sequences come from peripheral blood mononuclear cells (PBMCs), collected from a glioma patient whose treatment included an IDH1 peptide vaccine. Receptor source: a man aged 40-49 years with glioma. Some clones in this sample may be carry-over from other donors' samples.

This clone has only one observation. The rearrangement links TRBV5-1 to TRBJ2-3; 12 bases align to TRBD2. This CDR3 is 17 amino acids long. Germline values: CDR1 SGHRS, CDR2 YFSETQ. The trim removed 0 bases at V and 1 base at J, leaving 3 bases unmatched. CDR3 DNA sequence: TGCGCCAGCAGCTTGGCCCTAGCGGGGGGGCGCACAGATACGCAGTATTTT. It translates to CASSLALAGGRTDTQYF.

The chain couples TRBV2 to TRBJ2-6; TRBD1 agrees at 8 bases. V shed 8 bases, J shed 4 bases, and the junction held 7 bases outside the gene matches. Germline CDR1 and CDR2: SNHLY and FYNNEI. This CDR3 contains 15 residues. The DNA for the CDR3 is TGTGCCAGCGGGACAGGACTTGGCGGGGCCAACGTCCTGACTTTC. The encoded protein is CASGTGLGGANVLTF.

This chain links TRBV5-6 with TRBJ1-2; tentatively, D is TRBD1 (5 bases). CDR1 is SGHDT, CDR2 YYEEEE, per germline. The CDR3 covers 16 residues. Trimming cost V 7 bases and J 4 bases, with 23 bases left between them. This chain's CDR3 is CASFGFRARATYGYTF. CDR3 bases: TGTGCCAGCTTTGGTTTTCGAGCCAGGGCAACCTATGGCTACACCTTC. Supplemented by reference TRBV5-6 and TRBJ1-2, the full variable domain reads DAGVTQSPTHLIKTRGQQVTLRCSPKSGHDTVSWYQQALGQGPQFIFQYYEEEERQRGNFPDRFSGHQFPNYSSELNVNALLLGDSALYLCASFGFRARATYGYTFGSGTRLTVV.

The chain couples TRBV2 to TRBJ1-1; 10 bases line up with TRBD1. Trimming at V came to 5 bases and at J to 10 bases, leaving 1 base not matched to a gene. Germline lookup yields CDR1 SNHLY and CDR2 FYNNEI. The CDR3 is 11 residues long. The CDR3 sequence: CASSRDRGAFF. The CDR3, as DNA: TGTGCCAGCAGTCGGGACAGGGGAGCTTTCTTT.

This sequence joins TRBV9 and TRBJ2-5; TRBD1 is a possible D gene (7 bases). This CDR3 is built from 18 residues. Germline V lookup: CDR1 SGDLS, CDR2 YYNGEE. Trimming stripped 3 bases from V and 3 bases from J, with 24 bases between. Here the CDR3 reads CASSGGDSPGGLEETQYF. DNA for the CDR3: TGTGCCAGCAGCGGAGGGGATTCGCCAGGGGGGTTGGAAGAGACCCAGTACTTC. Looking up the rest from reference TRBV9 and TRBJ2-5 gives the full variable domain: DSGVTQTPKHLITATGQRVTLRCSPRSGDLSVYWYQQSLDQGLQFLIQYYNGEERAKGNILERFSAQQFPDLHSELNLSSLELGDSALYFCASSGGDSPGGLEETQYFGPGTRLLVL.

The chain is built from TRBV15 and TRBJ2-5; the match to TRBD1 covers 12 bases. There are 18 residues in the CDR3. V shed 1 base and J 2 bases; nucleotides not matched to a gene: 8. Germline V gene lookup returns CDR1 LNHNV and CDR2 YYDKDF (reference sequence). Written as DNA, the CDR3 is TGTGCCACCAGCAGAGCCCGGGACAGGGGGCACTCGCAAGAGACCCAGTACTTC. It translates to CATSRARDRGHSQETQYF.

In this sample, this clone turned up a few times. The chain couples TRBV4-1 to TRBJ1-1; a possible D gene is TRBD1 (6 bases). Trimming took 6 bases from V and 4 from J, leaving 15 bases between them. CDR3 length: 14 residues. Germline V gene sequence: CDR1 MGHRA, CDR2 YSYEKL. CDR3 bases: TGCGCCAGCAGGCCAGGGGTGGGGTCCACTGAAGCTTTCTTT. Translation: CASRPGVGSTEAFF.

The V call is TRBV9, the J call TRBJ2-7; the D gene is possibly TRBD2 (6 bases). V lost 4 bases, J lost 4 bases, and 15 bases lay in between. The CDR3 extends over 14 amino acids. Per germline, CDR1 SGDLS and CDR2 YYNGEE. This CDR3 reads CASSPEGVGYEQYF. CDR3 bases: TGTGCCAGCAGCCCGGAGGGAGTGGGATACGAGCAGTACTTC. Complete variable domain (other parts from reference TRBV9 and TRBJ2-7): DSGVTQTPKHLITATGQRVTLRCSPRSGDLSVYWYQQSLDQGLQFLIQYYNGEERAKGNILERFSAQQFPDLHSELNLSSLELGDSALYFCASSPEGVGYEQYFGPGTRLTVT.

In its sample, this clone was seen a few times. The chain combines TRBV5-1 with TRBJ2-4; 8 positions agree with TRBD2. The germline V gene has CDR1 SGHRS and CDR2 YFSETQ. The J segment lost 3 bases and the V segment lost 0 bases, leaving 8 bases of the junction unmatched. The CDR3 loop spans 17 amino acids. CDR3 nucleotide sequence: TGCGCCAGCAGCTTGGACGGGGGGGGGCCTGTCAAAAACATTCAGTACTTC. It encodes CASSLDGGGPVKNIQYF.

The CDR3 here is CASSFGASGGLTDTQYF. The DNA of the CDR3 is TGTGCCAGCAGCTTCGGGGCTAGCGGGGGGCTCACAGATACGCAGTATTTT. This rearrangement joins TRBV7-8 to TRBJ2-3; 11 nucleotides line up with TRBD2. CDR1 is SGHVS and CDR2 is FQNEAQ in the germline V gene. J lost 2 bases, V lost 3 bases, and 7 bases had no gene match. This CDR3 spans 17 amino acids.

The chain carries TRBV5-1 and TRBJ1-1; possible D gene TRBD1, 5 bases. V was shortened by 1 base and J by 8 bases, with 12 bases between the two germline ends. The CDR3 contains 13 residues. Germline V gene data show CDR1 as SGHRS and CDR2 as YFSETQ. This chain's CDR3 is CASSLLPREEAFF. The CDR3 DNA reads as TGCGCCAGCAGCTTGCTCCCCAGGGAAGAAGCTTTCTTT. Using reference TRBV5-1 and TRBJ1-1 for the parts outside the CDR3, the full variable domain is KAGVTQTPRYLIKTRGQQVTLSCSPISGHRSVSWYQQTPGQGLQFLFEYFSETQRNKGNFPGRFSGRQFSNSRSEMNVSTLELGDSALYLCASSLLPREEAFFGQGTRLTVV.

The chain has TRBV5-4 and TRBJ1-4, with TRBD1 matching over 10 bases. Trimming removed 0 bases from V and 8 bases from J; junction bases left unmatched: 7. Germline-derived CDR1 and CDR2 are SGHNT and YYREEE (reference sequence). The CDR3 consists of 16 residues. CDR3 coding DNA: TGTGCCAGCAGCTTGGCCTCGGGACAGGGGAGGGAAAAACTGTTTTTT. The encoded protein is CASSLASGQGREKLFF.

The rearrangement joins TRBV5-1 to TRBJ1-4, with TRBD1 as a possible D gene (5 bases). CDR1 and CDR2 from the germline V gene are SGHRS and YFSETQ. Trimming left V 2 bases short and J 8 bases short, with 13 bases between. This CDR3 has 14 amino acids. This CDR3 is CASSLGASDEKLFF. CDR3 bases: TGCGCCAGCAGCTTAGGGGCTTCGGACGAAAAACTGTTTTTT.

CDR3 residues: CASRVPGRNTEAFF. Written as DNA, the CDR3 is TGTGCCAGCAGAGTTCCGGGACGGAACACTGAAGCTTTCTTT. This chain joins TRBV5-8 and TRBJ1-1; D might be TRBD1 (5 bases). CDR3 length: 14 amino acids. Germline lookup yields CDR1 SGHTS and CDR2 YDEGEE. Trimming pared 5 bases from V and 1 base from J, leaving 12 bases between.

The CDR3 DNA sequence: TGCGCCAGCAGCTTGAGTGGCGGGGGGGCCGGAACCGGGGAGCTGTTTTTT. Translated: CASSLSGGGAGTGELFF. The chain couples TRBV5-1 to TRBJ2-2, with 9 nucleotides matching TRBD2. Germline trimming cut 1 base from V and 5 bases from J; bases unmatched to any gene: 9. CDR1 is SGHRS, CDR2 YFSETQ, per germline. CDR3 length: 17 amino acids.

The rearrangement joins TRBV5-1 to TRBJ2-1; D is uncertain. Per the germline V gene, CDR1 is SGHRS and CDR2 is YFSETQ. V was cut by 0 bases and J by 11 bases, with 12 bases left in between. The CDR3 has 13 residues. For the CDR3, the DNA is TGCGCCAGCAGCTTGGGGTCTCAGGAGCAGCAGTTCTTC. This gives the protein CASSLGSQEQQFF.

V usage is TRBV5-1 and J usage is TRBJ2-5; 10 bases fit TRBD1. J gave up 3 bases and V 4 bases, and 3 bases lay outside the gene matches. The CDR3 totals 14 residues. CDR1 and CDR2 from the germline V gene are SGHRS and YFSETQ. The CDR3 region is CASSRQGAEETQYF. CDR3 DNA sequence: TGCGCCAGCAGCAGACAGGGGGCGGAAGAGACCCAGTACTTC.

The chain has TRBV9 and TRBJ1-2; D is uncertain. The V gene's germline CDR1 is SGDLS and CDR2 YYNGEE. With 4 bases removed from V and 11 bases from J, the gap between germline ends came to 15 bases. This CDR3 contains 12 residues. The CDR3 DNA reads as TGTGCCAGCAGCTTTCCCCGGCCTTGGTACACCTTC. This sequence encodes CASSFPRPWYTF.

This rearrangement joins TRBV6-5 to TRBJ2-7; no reliable D call. Germline values: CDR1 MNHEY, CDR2 SVGAGI. The CDR3 runs 15 residues. V was shortened by 0 bases and J by 1 base, with 10 bases between the two germline ends. Here the CDR3 reads CASSYSNLGSYEQYF. CDR3 DNA sequence: TGTGCCAGCAGTTACTCGAATCTGGGTTCCTACGAGCAGTACTTC.

This clone occurred a few times. V usage is TRBV4-2 and J usage is TRBJ2-5, with unresolved D. The CDR3 has 17 residues. V was trimmed by 1 base and J by 5 bases, leaving 20 bases between them. CDR1 is LGHNA, CDR2 YNFKEQ, per germline. CDR3 DNA sequence: TGTGCCAGCAGCCAAGGCTCATCTCTGTCGGTTTCCGAGACCCAGTACTTC. Protein product: CASSQGSSLSVSETQYF.

The chain joins TRBV4-1 to TRBJ2-5; no reliable D call. The CDR3 length is 14 residues. V dropped 4 bases and J dropped 4 bases, with 13 bases sitting between them. Germline-derived CDR1 and CDR2 are MGHRA and YSYEKL. The CDR3 sequence: CASSLGWIGETQYF. The CDR3 DNA reads TGCGCCAGCAGCCTCGGCTGGATCGGAGAGACCCAGTACTTC.

This rearrangement joins TRBV27 to TRBJ2-7; D could derive from TRBD1 or TRBD2 (5 bases each). Germline lookup yields CDR1 MNHEY and CDR2 SMNVEV (reference sequence). V dropped 0 bases and J dropped 6 bases, with 9 bases sitting between them. The CDR3 totals 13 residues. CDR3 bases: TGTGCCAGCAGTTTATCAGGGACGGGCGAGCAGTACTTC. The encoded protein is CASSLSGTGEQYF.

This chain links TRBV5-1 with TRBJ1-1; D perhaps matches TRBD1 (6 bases). The CDR3 spans 15 residues. CDR1 SGHRS and CDR2 YFSETQ come from the germline V gene. V lost 4 bases and J 2 bases, leaving 15 bases between the germline ends. The CDR3 DNA sequence: TGCGCCAGCAGCGAAGGACAGATGATAAACACTGAAGCTTTCTTT. Its protein product is CASSEGQMINTEAFF.

This chain links TRBV18 with TRBJ1-6; TRBD1 agrees at 8 bases. The CDR3 spans 13 residues. Trimming at V came to 7 bases and at J to 7 bases, leaving 3 bases not matched to a gene. The germline V gene encodes CDR1 KGHSH and CDR2 LQKENI. The CDR3 here is CASLTGGNSPLHF. In DNA, the CDR3 is TGTGCCAGCTTAACAGGGGGAAATTCACCCCTCCACTTT.

This clone was picked up a small number of times. V usage is TRBV2 and J usage is TRBJ2-1, with 10 nucleotides matching TRBD1. The V gene end was trimmed by 8 bases and the J gene end by 4 bases; junction bases not matched to a gene: 2. The CDR3 contains 13 residues. Germline V gives CDR1 SNHLY, CDR2 FYNNEI. Here the CDR3 reads CASGQGVYNEQFF. In nucleotides, the CDR3 is TGTGCCAGCGGACAGGGGGTGTACAATGAGCAGTTCTTC.

The chain uses TRBV9 and TRBJ2-3; perhaps TRBD2 as D (9 bases). V lost 1 base and J 8 bases, leaving 17 bases between the germline ends. CDR1 SGDLS and CDR2 YYNGEE come from the germline V gene. This CDR3 has 15 amino acids. CDR3 sequence reads: CASSVQGAGGGTQYF. CDR3 bases: TGTGCCAGCAGCGTACAGGGGGCGGGAGGGGGTACGCAGTATTTT.